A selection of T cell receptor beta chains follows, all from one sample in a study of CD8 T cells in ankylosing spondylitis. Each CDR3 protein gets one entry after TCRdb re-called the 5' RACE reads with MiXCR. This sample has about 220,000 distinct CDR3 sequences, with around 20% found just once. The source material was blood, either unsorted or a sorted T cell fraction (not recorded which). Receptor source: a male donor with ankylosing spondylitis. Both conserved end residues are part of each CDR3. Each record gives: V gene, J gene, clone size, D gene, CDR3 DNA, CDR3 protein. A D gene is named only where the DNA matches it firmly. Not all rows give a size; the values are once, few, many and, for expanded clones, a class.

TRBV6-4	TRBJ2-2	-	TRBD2	TGTGCCAGCAGTGACTCGGGAGGGCCCGGGGAGCTGTTTTTT	CASSDSGGPGELFF
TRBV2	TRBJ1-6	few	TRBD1	TGTGCCAGCATTCAAGGGACAGGGAGAAATTCACCCCTCCACTTT	CASIQGTGRNSPLHF
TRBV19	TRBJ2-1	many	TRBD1	TGTGCCAGTAGTTTCGGGACAGGTGATTACAATGAGCAGTTCTTC	CASSFGTGDYNEQFF
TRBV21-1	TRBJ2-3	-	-	TGTGCCAGCAGCAGTGGGACTAGCGGGGGACTGGCAGATACGCAGTATTTT	CASSSGTSGGLADTQYF
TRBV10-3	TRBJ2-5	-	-	TGTGCCATCAGTGAGGCAGATATGGAGGAGACCCAGTACTTC	CAISEADMEETQYF
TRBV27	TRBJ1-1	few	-	TGTGCCAGCAGTTCCGAGGTCAGGGACCTGAACACTGAAGCTTTCTTT	CASSSEVRDLNTEAFF
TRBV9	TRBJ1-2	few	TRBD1	TGTGCCAGCAGCGGACAGGGGGACTATGGCTACACCTTC	CASSGQGDYGYTF
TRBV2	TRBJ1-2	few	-	TGTGCCAGCAGCCCAGGGTACTCGGACTATGGCTACACCTTC	CASSPGYSDYGYTF
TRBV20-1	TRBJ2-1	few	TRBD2	TGCAGTGCTAGAGCCCCTAGCGGGGGGGCTCTCAATGAGCAGTTCTTC	CSARAPSGGALNEQFF
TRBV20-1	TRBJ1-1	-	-	TGCAGGGCCCTTTTGGGCGGCACTGAAGCTTTCTTT	CRALLGGTEAFF
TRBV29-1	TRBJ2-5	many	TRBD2	TGCAGCTCTCCGGGGGGTGGTCAAGAGACCCAGTACTTC	CSSPGGGQETQYF
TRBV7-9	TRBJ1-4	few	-	TGTGCCAGCAGCTCCCCAAATGGGCCAGATGAAAAACTGTTTTTT	CASSSPNGPDEKLFF
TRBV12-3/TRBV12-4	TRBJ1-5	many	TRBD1	TGTGCCAGCAGTCTCGAGGGGGCGGGGTGGGATCAGCCCCAGCATTTT	CASSLEGAGWDQPQHF
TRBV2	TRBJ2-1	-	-	TGTGCCAGCAGTTTTCGAGGAGTGGACTCGCCCACCTCCTACAATGAGCAGTTCTTC	CASSFRGVDSPTSYNEQFF
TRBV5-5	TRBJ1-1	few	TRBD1	TGTGCCAGCAGCTGGGGACAGGGGAGTTCTGAAGCTTTCTTT	CASSWGQGSSEAFF
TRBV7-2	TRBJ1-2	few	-	TGTGCCAGCAGTTCCAACCCCAGGGCGGGGGGCTACACCTTC	CASSSNPRAGGYTF
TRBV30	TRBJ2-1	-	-	TGTGCCTGGGGGACCGACAATGAGCAGTTCTTC	CAWGTDNEQFF
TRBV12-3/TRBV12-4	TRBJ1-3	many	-	TGTGCCAGCACCATCTACGGGGCAAACACCATATATTTT	CASTIYGANTIYF